This T cell receptor (beta chain) comes out of a study of T-cell reconstitution after alpha-beta-depleted transplantation in children. The CDR3 loop spans 15 amino acids. V shed 1 base and J 8 bases; nucleotides not matched to a gene: 5. CDR1 is SGDLS, CDR2 YYNGEE, per germline. TCRbeta library construction was performed incorporating unique molecular identifiers. Each CDR3 protein gets one entry after TCRdb re-called the PCR reads with MiXCR. The sample contains some 830,000 distinct CDR3 sequences, about 15% of which appear only once. This clonotype was detected only a few times. The sequence was collected from a male patient aged 10-17 years who had a stem cell transplant for acute lymphoblastic leukemia, so the T cells may come from the graft donor. V usage is TRBV9 and J usage is TRBJ1-6; 8 bases align to TRBD1. The material sequenced was PBMCs, mostly from graft donor cells, taken 360 days after TCRalphabeta/CD19-depleted stem cell transplant. In nucleotides, the CDR3 is TGTGCCAGCAGCGTAAATGCAGGGGGCGATTCACCCCTCCACTTT. This gives the protein CASSVNAGGDSPLHF.